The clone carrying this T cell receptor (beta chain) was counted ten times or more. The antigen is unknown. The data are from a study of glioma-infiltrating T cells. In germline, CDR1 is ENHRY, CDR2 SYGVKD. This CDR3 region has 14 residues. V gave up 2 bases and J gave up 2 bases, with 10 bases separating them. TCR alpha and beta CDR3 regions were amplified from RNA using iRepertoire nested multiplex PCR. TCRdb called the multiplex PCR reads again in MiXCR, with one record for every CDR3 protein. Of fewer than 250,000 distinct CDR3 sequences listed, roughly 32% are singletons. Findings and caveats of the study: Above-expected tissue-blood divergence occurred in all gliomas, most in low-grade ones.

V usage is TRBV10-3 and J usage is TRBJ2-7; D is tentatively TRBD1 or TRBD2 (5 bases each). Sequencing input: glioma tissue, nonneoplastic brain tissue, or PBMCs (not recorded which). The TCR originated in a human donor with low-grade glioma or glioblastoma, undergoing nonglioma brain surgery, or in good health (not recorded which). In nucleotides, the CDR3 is TGTGCCATCAGTGAGAGTGGGGGAACCTACGAGCAGTACTTC. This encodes CAISESGGTYEQYF.